These T cell receptor beta chains were read from a single sample in a study of T cell responses to AZD1222 COVID-19 vaccine. Method: immunoSEQ multiplex PCR; TCRdb's copy keeps in-frame clones and lacks some. The sample records approximately 70,000 clones, around 86% being singletons. The input for sequencing was peripheral blood, taken on day 0 of AZD1222 vaccination. The receptors shown here come from an adult in good health. Both conserved end residues are part of each CDR3. The D gene is left open where the match is weak. Clone size appears in some rows only: once, few, many, or a class for an expanded clone.

CDR3 | DNA | D | size | J | V
CASSAPRGGYYEQFF | TGTGCCAGCAGCGCACCGCGGGGTGGCTACTATGAGCAGTTCTTC | NA | NA | TRBJ2-1 | TRBV27
CASSQVARVPTGELFF | TGCGCCAGCAGCCAAGTGGCCCGGGTTCCCACCGGGGAGCTGTTTTTT | NA | NA | TRBJ2-2 | TRBV4-3
CSVAAGGVKNYGYTF | TGCAGCGTCGCCGCGGGGGGTGTAAAGAACTATGGCTACACCTTC | NA | once | TRBJ1-2 | TRBV29-1
CASSEWASPLHF | TGTGCCAGTAGTGAGTGGGCCTCACCCCTCCACTTT | NA | once | TRBJ1-6 | TRBV19
CASSLPREGNSGNTIYF | TGTGCCAGCAGTTTACCCCGGGAGGGTAACTCTGGAAACACCATATATTTT | NA | NA | TRBJ1-3 | TRBV28
CASSQGLQGLRYENQPQHF | TGCGCCAGCAGCCAAGGGCTACAGGGGCTTAGGTATGAGAATCAGCCCCAGCATTTT | TRBD1 | NA | TRBJ1-5 | TRBV4-1
CASSQGTGKPNTEAFF | TGTGCCAGCAGCCAAGGTACGGGGAAACCGAACACTGAAGCTTTCTTT | NA | NA | TRBJ1-1 | TRBV5-6
CASSFGRRLDTQYF | TGTGCCAGCAGCTTCGGGAGGAGGCTCGATACGCAGTATTTT | TRBD2 | NA | TRBJ2-3 | TRBV11-3
CASSRDRGRVGYTF | TGTGCCAGCAGCCGGGACAGGGGGCGAGTGGGCTACACCTTC | TRBD1 | NA | TRBJ1-2 | TRBV7-9
CASRQGTNTGELFF | TGTGCCAGCAGACAGGGGACGAACACCGGGGAGCTGTTTTTT | TRBD1 | once | TRBJ2-2 | TRBV6-4
CASSTDMNTEAFF | TGTGCCAGCAGCACAGACATGAACACTGAAGCTTTCTTT | NA | NA | TRBJ1-1 | TRBV14
CASSSGHGVEQYF | TGTGCCAGCAGCAGTGGACACGGGGTTGAGCAGTACTTC | NA | NA | TRBJ2-7 | TRBV6-6
CASSPGGNTEAFF | TGTGCCAGCTCACCGGGCGGAAACACTGAAGCTTTCTTT | NA | NA | TRBJ1-1 | TRBV18
CASSSQPPGPNTGELFF | TGTGCCAGCAGCTCTCAACCACCGGGACCTAACACCGGGGAGCTGTTTTTT | NA | NA | TRBJ2-2 | TRBV7-6
CAWSGSGGYEQYF | TGTGCCTGGAGTGGTAGCGGGGGCTACGAGCAGTACTTC | TRBD2 | NA | TRBJ2-7 | TRBV30
CASSPTGTSNYGYTF | TGTGCCAGCAGCCCAACAGGGACGTCTAACTATGGCTACACCTTC | NA | NA | TRBJ1-2 | TRBV5-6
CASSPGGAVGELFF | TGTGCCAGCAGCCCTGGGGGGGCGGTCGGGGAGCTGTTTTTT | NA | NA | TRBJ2-2 | TRBV7-3
CASVLSAGPNTEAFF | TGTGCCAGCGTACTTTCGGCCGGTCCGAACACTGAAGCTTTCTTT | NA | once | TRBJ1-1 | TRBV28
CASGSGTDTQYF | TGTGCCAGCGGAAGTGGCACAGATACGCAGTATTTT | NA | NA | TRBJ2-3 | TRBV11-3
CASSSTRGYTF | TGTGCCAGCAGCTCTACCCGCGGCTACACCTTC | NA | NA | TRBJ1-2 | TRBV3-1/TRBV3-2
CASSSRLAGTSSTQYF | TGTGCCAGCAGCTCCCGACTAGCGGGTACGAGTTCGACGCAGTATTTT | TRBD2 | NA | TRBJ2-3 | TRBV9
CASSEPWGEQFF | TGTGCCAGCAGTGAACCCTGGGGTGAGCAGTTCTTC | NA | NA | TRBJ2-1 | TRBV6-1
CAWSRDSNTGELFF | TGTGCCTGGAGCCGGGACAGCAACACCGGGGAGCTGTTTTTT | TRBD1 | NA | TRBJ2-2 | TRBV30
CASSYGQGDEQFF | TGTGCCAGCAGCTATGGACAGGGCGATGAGCAGTTCTTC | TRBD1 | NA | TRBJ2-1 | TRBV11-3
CASSSGGENTEAFF | TGTGCCAGCAGCTCTGGGGGGGAGAACACTGAAGCTTTCTTT | NA | NA | TRBJ1-1 | TRBV21-1
CASSQVGGVANEKLFF | TGTGCCAGCAGTCAGGTGGGGGGGGTCGCTAATGAAAAACTGTTTTTT | NA | NA | TRBJ1-4 | TRBV7-2
CAWKGQGNTGELFF | TGTGCCTGGAAGGGGCAGGGGAACACCGGGGAGCTGTTTTTT | NA | NA | TRBJ2-2 | TRBV30
CASSSTGRAGQETQYF | TGTGCCAGCAGCTCGACCGGCAGGGCCGGGCAAGAGACCCAGTACTTC | NA | NA | TRBJ2-5 | TRBV9
CSVGESLIRYGYTF | TGCAGCGTTGGCGAGTCACTAATCCGCTATGGCTACACCTTC | NA | few | TRBJ1-2 | TRBV29-1
CASSRRTGDTEAFF | TGCGCCAGCAGCCGAAGGACGGGAGACACTGAAGCTTTCTTT | NA | once | TRBJ1-1 | TRBV4-1
CASSKATQGSSYNEQFF | TGTGCCAGCAGTAAAGCCACACAGGGGAGCTCCTACAATGAGCAGTTCTTC | TRBD1 | NA | TRBJ2-1 | TRBV6-1
CASSIGVLPDTEAFF | TGTGCCAGTAGTATTGGGGTCCTCCCCGACACTGAAGCTTTCTTT | NA | once | TRBJ1-1 | TRBV19
CASSLGSGGRTDTQYF | TGTGCCAGCAGCTTAGGTAGCGGGGGCCGCACAGATACGCAGTATTTT | TRBD2 | NA | TRBJ2-3 | TRBV7-6
CASSPDRVYNEQFF | TGTGCCAGCTCACCGGACAGAGTTTACAATGAGCAGTTCTTC | NA | NA | TRBJ2-1 | TRBV18
CASSPMSASNTEAFF | TGCGCCAGCAGCCCCATGTCGGCGTCGAACACTGAAGCTTTCTTT | NA | NA | TRBJ1-1 | TRBV5-1
CASRAPGQGTDTQYF | TGTGCCAGCAGGGCACCGGGACAGGGGACAGATACGCAGTATTTT | TRBD1 | NA | TRBJ2-3 | TRBV28
CATSRPYTGIVDIQYF | TGTGCCACCAGCAGGCCCTACACAGGGATTGTGGACATTCAGTACTTC | NA | NA | TRBJ2-4 | TRBV15
CASSFGVVSYGYTF | TGTGCCAGCAGCTTCGGGGTGGTGAGCTATGGCTACACCTTC | NA | NA | TRBJ1-2 | TRBV7-2
CASSLAYRDTEAFF | TGTGCCAGCAGCTTGGCCTACAGGGACACTGAAGCTTTCTTT | NA | NA | TRBJ1-1 | TRBV5-5
CASSLVGLAGFREQFF | TGTGCCAGCAGCTTAGTTGGACTAGCGGGGTTCCGTGAGCAGTTCTTC | TRBD2 | NA | TRBJ2-1 | TRBV7-2
CASSLGARRNYEQYF | TGTGCCAGCAGCTTGGGGGCGAGAAGAAACTACGAGCAGTACTTC | NA | few | TRBJ2-7 | TRBV7-2
CASSPSHKGQGVKNIQYF | TGCGCCAGCAGCCCATCACATAAAGGACAGGGGGTAAAAAACATTCAGTACTTC | TRBD1 | NA | TRBJ2-4 | TRBV4-3